Sequencing of this T cell receptor (beta chain) was carried out in a study of long-term antiretroviral therapy in people with HIV. About the study: A decade or so separates the oldest specimens from the later 2015 immediate-ART recommendation.

At survey level, the immunoSEQ assay was run in its v3.0 version. Sequenced by immunoSEQ multiplex PCR; TCRdb stores in-frame clones only, minus some. The sample includes 15,000 to 20,000 clones, approximately 88% seen only once; the top ten take 3.5% to 5%. This clonotype was sampled from a man aged 18 to 29 with HIV. The starting material was unsorted PBMCs, obtained 2.1 years after starting antiretroviral therapy.

The DNA of the CDR3 is TGCAGTGGGGAATTGAACACTGAAGCTTTCTTT. It codes for CSGELNTEAFF. The gene calls are TRBV20-1 and TRBJ1-1; D not certain. The CDR3 has 11 amino acids. Looked up from germline, CDR1 is DFQATT and CDR2 is SNEGSKA (reference sequence). The V end lost 7 bases, the J end lost 0 bases, and 6 bases lay between the germline ends.